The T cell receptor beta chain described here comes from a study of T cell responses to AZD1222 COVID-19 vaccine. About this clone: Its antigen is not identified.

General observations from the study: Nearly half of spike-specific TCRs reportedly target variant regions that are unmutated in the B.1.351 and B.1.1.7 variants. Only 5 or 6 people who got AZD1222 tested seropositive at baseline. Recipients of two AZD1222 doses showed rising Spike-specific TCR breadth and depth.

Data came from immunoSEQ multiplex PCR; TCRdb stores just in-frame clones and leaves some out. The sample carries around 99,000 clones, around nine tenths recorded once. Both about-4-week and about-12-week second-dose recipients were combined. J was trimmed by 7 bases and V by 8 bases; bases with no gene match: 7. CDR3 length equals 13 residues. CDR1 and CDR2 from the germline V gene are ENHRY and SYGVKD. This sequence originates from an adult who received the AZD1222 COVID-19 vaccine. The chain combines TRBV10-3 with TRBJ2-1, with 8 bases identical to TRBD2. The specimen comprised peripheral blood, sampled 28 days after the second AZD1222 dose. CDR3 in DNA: TGTGCCATCTTGAGTGAGCGGGGGAATGAGCAGTTCTTC. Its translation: CAILSERGNEQFF.